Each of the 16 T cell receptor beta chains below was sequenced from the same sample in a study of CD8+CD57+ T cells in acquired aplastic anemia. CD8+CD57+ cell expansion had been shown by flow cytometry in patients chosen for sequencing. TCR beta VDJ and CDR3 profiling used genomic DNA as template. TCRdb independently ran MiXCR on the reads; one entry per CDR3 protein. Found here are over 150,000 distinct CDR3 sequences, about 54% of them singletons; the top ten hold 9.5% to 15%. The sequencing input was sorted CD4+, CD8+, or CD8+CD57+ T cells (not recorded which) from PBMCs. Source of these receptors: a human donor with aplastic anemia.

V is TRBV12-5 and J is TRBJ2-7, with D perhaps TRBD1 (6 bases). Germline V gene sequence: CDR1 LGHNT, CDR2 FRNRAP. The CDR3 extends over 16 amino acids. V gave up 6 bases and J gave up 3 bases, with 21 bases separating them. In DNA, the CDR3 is TGTGCTAGTGGCGCCCTCAGGGGATGGGCTTACTACGAGCAGTACTTC. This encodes CASGALRGWAYYEQYF.

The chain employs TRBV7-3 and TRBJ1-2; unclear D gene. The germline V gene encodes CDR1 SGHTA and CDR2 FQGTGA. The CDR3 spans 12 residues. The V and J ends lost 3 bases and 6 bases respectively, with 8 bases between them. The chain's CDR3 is CASSFNGDGYTF. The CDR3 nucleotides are TGTGCCAGCAGCTTTAACGGTGATGGCTACACCTTC.

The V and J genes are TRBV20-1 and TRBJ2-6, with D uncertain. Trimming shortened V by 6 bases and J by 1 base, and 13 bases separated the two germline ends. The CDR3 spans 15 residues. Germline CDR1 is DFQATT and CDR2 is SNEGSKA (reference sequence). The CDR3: CSATKPESGANVLTF. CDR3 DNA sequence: TGCAGTGCCACCAAGCCAGAGTCTGGGGCCAACGTCCTGACTTTC.

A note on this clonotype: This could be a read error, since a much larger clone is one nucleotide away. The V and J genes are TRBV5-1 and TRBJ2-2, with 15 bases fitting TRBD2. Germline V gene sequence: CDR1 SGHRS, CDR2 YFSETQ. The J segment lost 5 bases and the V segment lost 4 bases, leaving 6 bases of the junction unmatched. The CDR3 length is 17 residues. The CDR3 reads CASSPRTSGGVTGELFF. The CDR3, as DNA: TGCGCCAGCAGCCCCCGGACTAGCGGGGGGGTGACCGGGGAGCTGTTTTTT.

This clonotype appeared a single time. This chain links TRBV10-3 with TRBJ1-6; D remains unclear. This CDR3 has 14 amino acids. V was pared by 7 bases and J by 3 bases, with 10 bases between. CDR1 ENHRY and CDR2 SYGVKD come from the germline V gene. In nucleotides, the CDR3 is TGTGCCATCATGGACGGAGACTATAATTCACCCCTCCACTTT. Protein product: CAIMDGDYNSPLHF.

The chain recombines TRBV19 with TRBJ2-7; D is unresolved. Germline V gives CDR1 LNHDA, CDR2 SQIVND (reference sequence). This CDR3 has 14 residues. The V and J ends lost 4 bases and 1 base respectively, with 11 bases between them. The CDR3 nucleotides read TGTGCCAGTAGTACTCAGGACGGATCCTACGAGCAGTACTTC. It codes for CASSTQDGSYEQYF.

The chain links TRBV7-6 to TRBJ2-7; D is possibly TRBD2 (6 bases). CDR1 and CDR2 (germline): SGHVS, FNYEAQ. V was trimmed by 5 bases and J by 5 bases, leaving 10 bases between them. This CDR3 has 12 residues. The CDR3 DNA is TGTGCCAGCAGCGTCTCGGGGGACGAGCAGTACTTC. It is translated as CASSVSGDEQYF.

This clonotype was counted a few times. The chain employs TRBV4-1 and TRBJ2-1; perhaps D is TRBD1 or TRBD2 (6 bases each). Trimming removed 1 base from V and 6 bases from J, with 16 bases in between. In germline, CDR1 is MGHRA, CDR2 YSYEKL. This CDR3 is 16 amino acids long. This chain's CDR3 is CASSQVRGLYSNEQFF. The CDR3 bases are TGCGCCAGCAGCCAAGTTCGGGGGCTGTACTCCAATGAGCAGTTCTTC.

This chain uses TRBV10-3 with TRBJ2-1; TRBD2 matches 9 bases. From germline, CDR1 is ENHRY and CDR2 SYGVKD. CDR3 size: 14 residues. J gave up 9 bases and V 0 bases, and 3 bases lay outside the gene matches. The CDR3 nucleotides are TGTGCCATCAGTGAGTCGAGGCGGGAGGGTGAGCAGTTCTTC. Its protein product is CAISESRREGEQFF.

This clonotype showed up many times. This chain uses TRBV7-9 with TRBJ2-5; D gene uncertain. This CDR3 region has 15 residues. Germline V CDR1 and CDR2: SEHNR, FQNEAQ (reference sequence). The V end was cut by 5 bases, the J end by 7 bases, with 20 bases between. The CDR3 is CASSPTHRPHRTQYF. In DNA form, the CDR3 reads TGTGCCAGCAGCCCCACTCACCGGCCCCACCGGACCCAGTACTTC.

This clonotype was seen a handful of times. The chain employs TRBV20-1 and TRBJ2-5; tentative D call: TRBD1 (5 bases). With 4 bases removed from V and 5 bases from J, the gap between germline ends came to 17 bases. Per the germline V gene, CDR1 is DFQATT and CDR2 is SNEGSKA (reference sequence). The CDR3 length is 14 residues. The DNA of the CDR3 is TGCAGTGCTACTGGTTGGGGCAAGGCCGAGACCCAGTACTTC. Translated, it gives CSATGWGKAETQYF.

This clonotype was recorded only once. CDR3 sequence reads: CASSEVRGHEQYF. DNA for the CDR3: TGTGCCAGCAGTGAAGTCCGTGGCCACGAGCAGTACTTC. This chain links TRBV6-1 with TRBJ2-7; D call uncertain. V lost 1 base and J 5 bases, leaving 9 bases between the germline ends. The germline CDR1 and CDR2 sequences are MNHNS and SASEGT. The CDR3 runs to 13 residues.

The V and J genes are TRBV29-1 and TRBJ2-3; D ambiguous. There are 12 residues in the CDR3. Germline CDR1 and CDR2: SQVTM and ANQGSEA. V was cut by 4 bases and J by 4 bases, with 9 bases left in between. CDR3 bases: TGCAGCGTTGTCGTCCCTCCAGATACGCAGTATTTT. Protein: CSVVVPPDTQYF.

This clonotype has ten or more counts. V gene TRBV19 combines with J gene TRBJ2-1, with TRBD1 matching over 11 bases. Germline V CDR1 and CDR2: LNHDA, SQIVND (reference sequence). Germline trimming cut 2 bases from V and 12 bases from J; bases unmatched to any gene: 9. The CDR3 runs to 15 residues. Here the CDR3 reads CASSISRTGGTGQFF. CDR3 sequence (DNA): TGTGCCAGTAGTATATCTCGGACAGGGGGCACGGGGCAGTTCTTC.

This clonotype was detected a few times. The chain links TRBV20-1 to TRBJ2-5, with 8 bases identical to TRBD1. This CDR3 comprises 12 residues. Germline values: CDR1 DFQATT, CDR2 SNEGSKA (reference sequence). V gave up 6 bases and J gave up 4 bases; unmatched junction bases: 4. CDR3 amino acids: CSARTGRETQYF. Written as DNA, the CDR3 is TGCAGTGCCCGGACAGGGAGAGAGACCCAGTACTTC.

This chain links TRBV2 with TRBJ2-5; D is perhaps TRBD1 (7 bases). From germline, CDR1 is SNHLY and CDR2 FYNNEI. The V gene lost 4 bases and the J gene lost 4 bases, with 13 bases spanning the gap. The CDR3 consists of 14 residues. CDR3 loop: CASSVQGGGETQYF. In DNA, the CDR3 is TGTGCCAGCAGTGTGCAGGGGGGAGGAGAGACCCAGTACTTC.